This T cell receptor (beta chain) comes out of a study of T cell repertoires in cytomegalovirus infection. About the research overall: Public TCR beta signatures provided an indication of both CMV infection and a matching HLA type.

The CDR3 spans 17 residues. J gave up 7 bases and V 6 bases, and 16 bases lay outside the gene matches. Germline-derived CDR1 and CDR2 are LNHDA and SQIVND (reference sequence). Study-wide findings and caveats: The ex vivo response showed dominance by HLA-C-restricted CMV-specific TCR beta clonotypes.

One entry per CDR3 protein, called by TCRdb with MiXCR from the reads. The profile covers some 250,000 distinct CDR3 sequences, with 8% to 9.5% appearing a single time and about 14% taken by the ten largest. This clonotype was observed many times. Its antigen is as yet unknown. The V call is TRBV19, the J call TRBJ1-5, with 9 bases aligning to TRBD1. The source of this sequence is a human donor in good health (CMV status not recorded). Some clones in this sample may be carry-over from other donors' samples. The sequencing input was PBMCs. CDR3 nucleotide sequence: TGTGCCAGTAGATTGGGGACAGGGAATGGAGGTCGACAGCCCCAGCATTTT. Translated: CASRLGTGNGGRQPQHF.